This TCR beta chain is drawn from a study of blood T cell repertoires in COVID-19. Study at large: The United States, Italy and Spain were the sources of the acute and convalescent COVID-19 samples. In each case, the material was cDNA or gDNA derived from T cells, B-cell-depleted T cells, or PBMCs.

V gave up 8 bases and J gave up 0 bases, with 8 bases separating them. Looked up from germline, CDR1 is SNHLY and CDR2 is FYNNEI. This CDR3 comprises 14 residues. In the original analysis: Estimation of nucleated cell counts was performed using reference gene primer amplification. Produced via immunoSEQ multiplex PCR; TCRdb's table is partial and in-frame only. D and trimming were read from the DNA, whereas the V and J calls and clone size are those reported in that table. In the table there are about 99,000 clones, about four fifths of which are singletons. This TCR derives from a woman older than 75 with active or convalescent COVID-19. What was sequenced was peripheral blood. The rearrangement joins TRBV2 to TRBJ2-6; tentative D call: TRBD1 (5 bases). The DNA for the CDR3 is TGTGCCAGCTATGACAGCTCTGGGGCCAACGTCCTGACTTTC. It is translated as CASYDSSGANVLTF.